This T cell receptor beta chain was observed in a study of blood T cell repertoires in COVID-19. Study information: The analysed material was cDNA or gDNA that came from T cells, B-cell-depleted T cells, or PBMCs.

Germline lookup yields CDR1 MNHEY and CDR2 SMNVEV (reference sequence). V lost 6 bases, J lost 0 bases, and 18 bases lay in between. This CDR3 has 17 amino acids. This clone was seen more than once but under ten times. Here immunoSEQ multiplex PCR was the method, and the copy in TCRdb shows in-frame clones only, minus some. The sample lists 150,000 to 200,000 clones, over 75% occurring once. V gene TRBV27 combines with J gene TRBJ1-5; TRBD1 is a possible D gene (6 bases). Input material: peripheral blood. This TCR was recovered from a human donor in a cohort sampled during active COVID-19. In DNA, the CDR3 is TGTGCCAGCAGACGGACAGAAGATAAATATAGCAATCAGCCCCAGCATTTT. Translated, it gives CASRRTEDKYSNQPQHF.